This TCR beta chain came from a study of shared clonotypes between healthy human individuals. Every immunoSEQ plate was one replicate of a subset's evenly spread DNA. DNA at 150 to 200 ng, some 31,000 T cell genomes, went into sorted-subset replicate PCRs. Sequencing was performed with immunoSEQ multiplex PCR; in TCRdb, only in-frame clones are kept and a portion is missing. The sample lists nearly 1 million clones; 70% to 85% were seen once. There are 13 residues in the CDR3. CDR1 and CDR2 (germline): LNHDA, SQIVND (reference sequence). Deletions cut 4 bases from V and 1 base from J, with 7 bases between.

The sequence derives from a man in his late teens or twenties in good health. Sequencing was performed on memory CD4+ T cells sorted from blood. Documented subset: CD45RA-negative fraction. This rearrangement joins TRBV19 to TRBJ1-1; D unresolved. CDR3: CASSTSGNTEAFF. The CDR3 DNA reads TGTGCCAGTAGTACTTCAGGGAACACTGAAGCTTTCTTT.